One and the same sample provided the 28 T cell receptor beta chains below, sequenced in a study of Ad26.COV2.S vaccination and SARS-CoV-2 variants. Measured with immunoSEQ multiplex PCR; TCRdb has only the in-frame clones, and not every one. The sample holds 380,000 or so clones, around 82% seen once. Treatment meaning: approximately 18 received Ad26.COV2.S at low or high dose, single or two shots; several received placebo; per-sample allocation not given. Day 63 after the first injection of vaccine or placebo was the sampling time. Sample: peripheral blood, taken in a trial of Ad26.COV2.S vaccine versus placebo. The receptors come from a person aged 18 to 59 who received the Ad26.COV2.S COVID-19 vaccine or a placebo.

The V gene is TRBV5-4, the J gene TRBJ2-1; 15 nucleotides align to TRBD2. In germline, CDR1 is SGHNT, CDR2 YYREEE (reference sequence). Germline trimming cut 4 bases from V and 3 bases from J; bases unmatched to any gene: 2. This CDR3 contains 16 residues. CDR3 sequence: CASSQGLAGGYNEQFF. As DNA, the CDR3 is TGTGCCAGCAGCCAGGGACTAGCGGGAGGCTACAATGAGCAGTTCTTC.

This clone appeared a few times. The chain recombines TRBV12-5 with TRBJ2-1; TRBD1 matches 7 bases. The CDR3 loop spans 13 amino acids. Germline V gene lookup returns CDR1 LGHNT and CDR2 FRNRAP. Germline trimming cut 3 bases from V and 7 bases from J; bases unmatched to any gene: 3. CDR3 amino acids: CASGLEGANEQFF. In DNA, the CDR3 is TGTGCTAGTGGTTTAGAGGGGGCGAATGAGCAGTTCTTC.

Only one count was recorded for this clone. This sequence joins TRBV6-7 and TRBJ2-2; D may match TRBD1 or TRBD2 (5 bases each). TRBV6-7 is placed among ORFs of uncertain function. This CDR3 has 15 amino acids. The ends were cut back, 6 bases at V and 4 bases at J, with 15 bases in the middle. Written as DNA, the CDR3 is TGTGCCAGCAGCTCCGGGACGAAGAGCACCGGGGAGCTGTTTTTT. This translates into CASSSGTKSTGELFF.

The chain combines TRBV5-1 with TRBJ2-3, with no clear D. Trimming stripped 4 bases from V and 1 base from J, with 10 bases between. CDR1 is SGHRS and CDR2 is YFSETQ in the germline V gene. CDR3 length equals 14 residues. Here the CDR3 reads CASSLSKGTDTQYF. DNA of the CDR3: TGCGCCAGCAGCCTGTCGAAAGGCACAGATACGCAGTATTTT. Drawing the rest from reference TRBV5-1 and TRBJ2-3, the complete variable domain is KAGVTQTPRYLIKTRGQQVTLSCSPISGHRSVSWYQQTPGQGLQFLFEYFSETQRNKGNFPGRFSGRQFSNSRSEMNVSTLELGDSALYLCASSLSKGTDTQYFGPGTRLTVL.

This rearrangement joins TRBV7-2 to TRBJ2-4; D gene uncertain. Germline V gene sequence: CDR1 SGHTA, CDR2 FQGNSA. V was cut by 6 bases and J by 9 bases, with 15 bases left in between. The length of the CDR3 is 13 residues. The CDR3 protein is CASSPTGIGIQYF. CDR3 nucleotide sequence: TGTGCCAGCAGTCCGACTGGGATCGGCATTCAGTACTTC.

The CDR3 reads CASSPRADQETQYF. As DNA, the CDR3 is TGTGCCAGCAGCCCCAGGGCGGACCAAGAGACCCAGTACTTC. The chain recombines TRBV13 with TRBJ2-5, with D perhaps TRBD1 (5 bases). The CDR3 runs to 14 residues. Germline V gene sequence: CDR1 PRHDT, CDR2 FYEKMQ (reference sequence). The V end lost 5 bases, the J end lost 0 bases, and 10 bases lay between the germline ends.

This chain links TRBV18 with TRBJ2-5, with 8 bases lining up with TRBD1. V trimming: 4 bases; J trimming: 1 base; junction bases outside the gene matches: 2. Germline assignment: CDR1 KGHSH and CDR2 LQKENI. This CDR3 contains 14 residues. The CDR3 loop is CASSRRGLQETQYF. DNA for the CDR3: TGTGCCAGCTCACGCAGGGGGCTCCAAGAGACCCAGTACTTC.

The V call is TRBV30, the J call TRBJ2-7; D remains ambiguous. V gave up 0 bases and J gave up 4 bases, with 7 bases separating them. CDR3 length: 12 residues. Germline values: CDR1 GTSNPN, CDR2 SVGIG (reference sequence). CDR3 nucleotide sequence: TGTGCCTGGAGTGTACCGGGTTACGAGCAGTACTTC. This encodes CAWSVPGYEQYF.

This chain uses TRBV28 with TRBJ2-3, with D perhaps matching TRBD2 (6 bases). In germline, CDR1 is MDHEN, CDR2 SYDVKM. This CDR3 is 17 amino acids long. Between the trimmed V and J ends, which lost 6 bases and 0 bases, there was a span of 19 bases. CDR3 residues: CASRTPGLIRSTDTQYF. DNA for the CDR3: TGTGCCAGCAGGACCCCGGGACTCATAAGGAGCACAGATACGCAGTATTTT.

The CDR3 sequence is CASSFRQDGAEQFF. DNA for the CDR3: TGTGCCAGCAGCTTCCGACAGGACGGAGCTGAGCAGTTCTTC. The chain couples TRBV9 to TRBJ2-1; D is perhaps TRBD1 (6 bases). The germline V and J ends were trimmed by 4 bases and 9 bases, with 17 bases remaining between them. The germline CDR1 and CDR2 sequences are SGDLS and YYNGEE. This CDR3 region has 14 residues.

The gene calls are TRBV30 and TRBJ2-1; D gene ambiguous. The length of the CDR3 is 11 residues. Trimming took off 0 bases at V and 7 bases at J, with 4 bases between the two ends. Germline CDR1 and CDR2: GTSNPN and SVGIG (reference sequence). Written as DNA, the CDR3 is TGTGCCTGGAGTGTGGTGAATGAGCAGTTCTTC. It specifies CAWSVVNEQFF.

CDR3 nucleotides: TGTGCCAGCAGCGTAGTTGCGGGGGCCGGGGAGCTGTTTTTT. As protein: CASSVVAGAGELFF. The chain is built from TRBV9 and TRBJ2-2, with 7 bases aligning to TRBD2. CDR3 length: 14 amino acids. From germline, CDR1 is SGDLS and CDR2 YYNGEE. V shed 0 bases and J 6 bases; nucleotides not matched to a gene: 2.

The table lists this clone with a count of one. This chain uses TRBV6-1 with TRBJ1-2, with a weak D call TRBD1 (6 bases). V lost 2 bases and J lost 3, with 16 bases in between. The germline CDR1 and CDR2 sequences are MNHNS and SASEGT. The CDR3 is 16 residues long. CDR3 residues: CASSESGGALDYGYTF. CDR3 DNA: TGTGCCAGCAGTGAAAGTGGGGGCGCATTAGACTATGGCTACACCTTC.

V gene TRBV7-8 combines with J gene TRBJ1-5, with 7 bases fitting TRBD1. Unmatched junction bases numbered 6, after V lost 0 bases and J lost 7 bases. From germline, CDR1 is SGHVS and CDR2 FQNEAQ. This CDR3 region has 15 residues. The CDR3, as DNA: TGTGCCAGCAGCTTAGCGGGGGACAGTACCCAGCCCCAGCATTTT. It codes for CASSLAGDSTQPQHF.

This clone was seen once. The V gene is TRBV4-3, the J gene TRBJ2-2, with 8 nucleotides matching TRBD1. This CDR3 comprises 17 residues. The germline V gene encodes CDR1 LGHNA and CDR2 YSLEER. The ends lost 3 bases at V and 4 bases at J; junction bases unmatched: 10. CDR3 sequence: CASSQDPHQGATGELFF. CDR3 sequence (DNA): TGCGCCAGCAGCCAGGATCCCCATCAGGGGGCCACCGGGGAGCTGTTTTTT.

For this clone: Other DNA sequences within the sample encode an identical CDR3. The chain employs TRBV24-1 and TRBJ2-1, with TRBD1 identical over 11 bases. Germline loops: CDR1 KGHDR, CDR2 SFDVKD. The J segment lost 7 bases and the V segment lost 3 bases, leaving 4 bases of the junction unmatched. The CDR3 sequence is 15 residues long. Here the CDR3 DNA reads TGTGCCACCAGTGATCCCGGGACAGGGGGGAATGAGCAGTTCTTC. Translating it yields CATSDPGTGGNEQFF.

The rearrangement joins TRBV19 to TRBJ1-1; possible D gene TRBD1, 5 bases. Trimming stripped 6 bases from V and 1 base from J, with 15 bases between. The CDR3 loop spans 15 amino acids. Germline V gene lookup returns CDR1 LNHDA and CDR2 SQIVND (reference sequence). CDR3 amino acids: CASRIQDQPNTEAFF. DNA of the CDR3: TGTGCCAGTAGGATACAGGACCAACCGAACACTGAAGCTTTCTTT.

This chain connects TRBV7-3 to TRBJ2-2; weak D call: TRBD2 (6 bases). The CDR3 consists of 15 residues. Germline CDR1 reads SGHTA; CDR2 reads FQGTGA. Trimming left V 2 bases short and J 8 bases short, with 15 bases between. The CDR3 bases are TGTGCCAGCAGCTTAGCGGGGCGGGGCTCAGGGGAGCTGTTTTTT. It codes for CASSLAGRGSGELFF.

J is TRBJ2-1 and V is TRBV4-1, with a tentative D call TRBD1 (5 bases). Trimming removed 0 bases from V and 9 bases from J, with 15 bases in between. Germline V gene sequence: CDR1 MGHRA, CDR2 YSYEKL. The CDR3 has 15 amino acids. The DNA for the CDR3 is TGCGCCAGCAGCCAAGATAGGGGCCGACTGAGTGAGCAGTTCTTC. Amino acid sequence: CASSQDRGRLSEQFF.

CDR3 in DNA: TGCGCCAGCAGCTACGGGATCAGCTATGGCTACACCTTC. Amino acids: CASSYGISYGYTF. This chain connects TRBV5-1 to TRBJ1-2; D call uncertain. Trimming pared 3 bases from V and 4 bases from J, leaving 10 bases between. This CDR3 region has 13 residues. Germline assignment: CDR1 SGHRS and CDR2 YFSETQ.

This clone was observed a single time. The sample has other DNA sequences that encode this CDR3 too. V is TRBV29-1 and J is TRBJ1-2, with D uncertain. The CDR3 totals 11 residues. Trimming shortened V by 3 bases and J by 4 bases, and 6 bases separated the two germline ends. Germline assignment: CDR1 SQVTM and CDR2 ANQGSEA. The CDR3 here is CSVDRGYGYTF. In DNA form, the CDR3 reads TGCAGCGTTGACCGGGGCTATGGCTACACCTTC. Complete variable domain (other parts from reference TRBV29-1 and TRBJ1-2): SAVISQKPSRDICQRGTSLTIQCQVDSQVTMMFWYRQQPGQSLTLIATANQGSEATYESGFVIDKFPISRPNLTFSTLTVSNMSPEDSSIYLCSVDRGYGYTFGSGTRLTVV.

Only a few counts were recorded for this clone. The gene calls are TRBV5-1 and TRBJ1-5; no firm D call. Germline CDR1 is SGHRS and CDR2 is YFSETQ. This CDR3 region has 15 residues. V was clipped by 2 bases and J by 2 bases, with 11 bases between them. CDR3 region: CASSFSPLGNQPQHF. The CDR3 coding sequence is TGCGCCAGCAGCTTCAGTCCGCTGGGCAATCAGCCCCAGCATTTT.

This chain joins TRBV7-2 and TRBJ2-1; 7 bases are a match to TRBD1. This CDR3 region has 14 residues. Per germline, CDR1 SGHTA and CDR2 FQGNSA. V was pared by 5 bases and J by 8 bases, with 9 bases of the junction left unmatched. The CDR3 DNA follows: TGTGCCAGCAGCGAGCAGACAGGGTTCGATGAGCAGTTCTTC. This translates into CASSEQTGFDEQFF.

The V and J genes are TRBV4-1 and TRBJ2-4; 9 nucleotides agree with TRBD2. J was trimmed by 0 bases and V by 0 bases; bases with no gene match: 6. The CDR3 contains 18 residues. Looked up from germline, CDR1 is MGHRA and CDR2 is YSYEKL. CDR3 sequence reads: CASSQDLLAGLAKNIQYF. In DNA form, the CDR3 reads TGCGCCAGCAGCCAAGATCTACTAGCGGGTTTAGCCAAAAACATTCAGTACTTC.

The J gene is TRBJ2-5, the V gene TRBV9, with 8 bases that match TRBD2. Losses at the gene ends were 3 bases for V and 4 bases for J; bases not matched to a gene: 8. Germline lookup yields CDR1 SGDLS and CDR2 YYNGEE. This CDR3 has 15 residues. In DNA form, the CDR3 reads TGTGCCAGCAGCGGTAGCGGGGTCCACGGAGAGACCCAGTACTTC. Protein: CASSGSGVHGETQYF.

This clone occurred once. The V gene is TRBV6-1, the J gene TRBJ1-3; tentative D call: TRBD1 (5 bases). V lost 5 bases, J lost 2 bases, and 13 bases lay in between. Germline V gene data show CDR1 as MNHNS and CDR2 as SASEGT. The CDR3 spans 15 residues. The CDR3 sequence is CASSWMGRTGNTIYF. CDR3 coding DNA: TGTGCCAGCAGTTGGATGGGACGGACTGGAAACACCATATATTTT.

The chain joins TRBV2 to TRBJ1-1; possibly TRBD1 for D (5 bases). The germline V gene encodes CDR1 SNHLY and CDR2 FYNNEI. The CDR3 runs to 16 residues. Trimming removed 2 bases from V and 0 bases from J, with 13 bases in between. The CDR3 nucleotides are TGTGCCAGCAGTGAACCCCCCCAAGGGGTGAACACTGAAGCTTTCTTT. The encoded protein is CASSEPPQGVNTEAFF.

This chain links TRBV27 with TRBJ2-5; 11 bases fit TRBD2. In germline, CDR1 is MNHEY, CDR2 SMNVEV (reference sequence). After removal of 5 bases from V and 4 bases from J, the junction contained 6 bases not matched to a gene. The CDR3 spans 15 residues. In DNA form, the CDR3 reads TGTGCCAGCAGTCCTCAGACTAGCGGGGTAGAGACCCAGTACTTC. It yields the protein CASSPQTSGVETQYF.